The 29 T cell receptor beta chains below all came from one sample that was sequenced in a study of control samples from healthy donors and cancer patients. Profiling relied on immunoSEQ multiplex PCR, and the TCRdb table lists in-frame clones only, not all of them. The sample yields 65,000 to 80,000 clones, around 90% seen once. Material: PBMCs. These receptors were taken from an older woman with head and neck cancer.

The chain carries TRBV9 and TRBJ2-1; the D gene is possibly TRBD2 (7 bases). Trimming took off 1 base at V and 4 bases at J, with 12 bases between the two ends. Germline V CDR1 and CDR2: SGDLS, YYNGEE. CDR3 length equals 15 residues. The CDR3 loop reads CASSVRGEGYNEQFF. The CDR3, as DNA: TGTGCCAGCAGCGTAAGGGGGGAGGGATACAATGAGCAGTTCTTC.

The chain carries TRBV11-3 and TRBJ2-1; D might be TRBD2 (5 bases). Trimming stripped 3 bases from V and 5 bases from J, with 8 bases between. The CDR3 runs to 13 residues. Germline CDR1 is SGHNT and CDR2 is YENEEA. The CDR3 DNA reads TGTGCCAGCAGCTTGAGCGGAAACAATGAGCAGTTCTTC. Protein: CASSLSGNNEQFF.

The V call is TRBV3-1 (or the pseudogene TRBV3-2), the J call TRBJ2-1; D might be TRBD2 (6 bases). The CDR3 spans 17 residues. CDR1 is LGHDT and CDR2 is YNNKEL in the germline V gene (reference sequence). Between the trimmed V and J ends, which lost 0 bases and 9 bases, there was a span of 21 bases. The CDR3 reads CASSQDIGGTSGSEQFF. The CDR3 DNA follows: TGTGCCAGCAGCCAAGATATAGGCGGGACCTCTGGGTCTGAGCAGTTCTTC.

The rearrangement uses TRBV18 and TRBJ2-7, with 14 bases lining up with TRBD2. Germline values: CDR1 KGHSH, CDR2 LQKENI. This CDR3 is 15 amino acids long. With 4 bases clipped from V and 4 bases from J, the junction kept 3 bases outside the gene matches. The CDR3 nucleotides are TGTGCCAGCTCACAGGGACTAGCGGGAGTATACGAGCAGTACTTC. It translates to CASSQGLAGVYEQYF.

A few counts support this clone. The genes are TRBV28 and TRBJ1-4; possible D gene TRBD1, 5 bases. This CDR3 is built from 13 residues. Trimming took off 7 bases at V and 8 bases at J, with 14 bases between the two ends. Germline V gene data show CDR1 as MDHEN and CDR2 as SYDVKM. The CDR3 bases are TGTGCCAGCATCGAAGGGGCAGGAGAAAAACTGTTTTTT. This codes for CASIEGAGEKLFF.

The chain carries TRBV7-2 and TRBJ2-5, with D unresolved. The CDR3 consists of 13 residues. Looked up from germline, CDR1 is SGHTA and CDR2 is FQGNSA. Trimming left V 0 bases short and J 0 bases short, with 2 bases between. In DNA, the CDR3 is TGTGCCAGCAGCTTAGCGTACCAAGAGACCCAGTACTTC. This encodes CASSLAYQETQYF.

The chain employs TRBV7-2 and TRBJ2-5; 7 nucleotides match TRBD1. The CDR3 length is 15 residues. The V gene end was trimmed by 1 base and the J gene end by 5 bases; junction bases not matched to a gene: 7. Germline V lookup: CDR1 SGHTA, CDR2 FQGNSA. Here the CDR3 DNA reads TGTGCCAGCAGCTTAGTTATGACAGGGTGGGAGACCCAGTACTTC. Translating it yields CASSLVMTGWETQYF.

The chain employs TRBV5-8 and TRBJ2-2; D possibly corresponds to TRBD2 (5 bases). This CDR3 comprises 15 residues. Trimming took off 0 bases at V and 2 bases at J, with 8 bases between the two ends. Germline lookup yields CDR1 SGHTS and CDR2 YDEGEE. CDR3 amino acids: CASSLVGSNTGELFF. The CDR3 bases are TGTGCCAGCAGCTTGGTAGGGAGTAACACCGGGGAGCTGTTTTTT. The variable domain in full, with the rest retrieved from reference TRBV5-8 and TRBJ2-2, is EAGVTQSPTHLIKTRGQQATLRCSPISGHTSVYWYQQALGLGLQFLLWYDEGEERNRGNFPPRFSGRQFPNYSSELNVNALELEDSALYLCASSLVGSNTGELFFGEGSRLTVL.

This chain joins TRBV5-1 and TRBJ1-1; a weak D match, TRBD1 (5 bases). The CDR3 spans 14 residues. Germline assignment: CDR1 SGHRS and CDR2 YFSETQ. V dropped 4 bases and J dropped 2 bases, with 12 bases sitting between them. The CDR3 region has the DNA TGCGCCAGCAGCACCGGGACGGGAAACACTGAAGCTTTCTTT. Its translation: CASSTGTGNTEAFF.

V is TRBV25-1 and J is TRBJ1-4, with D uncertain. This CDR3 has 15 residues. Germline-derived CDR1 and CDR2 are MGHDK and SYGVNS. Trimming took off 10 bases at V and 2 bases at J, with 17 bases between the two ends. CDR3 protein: CATKAGIGTNEKLFF. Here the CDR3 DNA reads TGTGCCACCAAGGCGGGGATTGGGACTAATGAAAAACTGTTTTTT.

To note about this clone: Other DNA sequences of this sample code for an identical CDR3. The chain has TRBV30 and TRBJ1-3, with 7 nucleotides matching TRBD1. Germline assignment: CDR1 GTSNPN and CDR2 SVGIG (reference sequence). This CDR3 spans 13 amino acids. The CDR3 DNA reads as TGTGCTCTGAAGGGGGCGACTGGAAACACCATATATTTT. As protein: CALKGATGNTIYF.

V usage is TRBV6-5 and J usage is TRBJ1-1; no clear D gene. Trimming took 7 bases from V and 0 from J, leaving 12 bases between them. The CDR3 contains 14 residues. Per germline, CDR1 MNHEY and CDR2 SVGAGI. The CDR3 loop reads CASNSLGVNTEAFF. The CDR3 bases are TGTGCCAGCAACAGCCTGGGTGTGAACACTGAAGCTTTCTTT.

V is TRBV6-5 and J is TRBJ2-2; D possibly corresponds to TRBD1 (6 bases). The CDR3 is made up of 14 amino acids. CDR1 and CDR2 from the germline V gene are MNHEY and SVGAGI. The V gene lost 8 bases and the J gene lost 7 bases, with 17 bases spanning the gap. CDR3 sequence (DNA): TGTGCCAGCGCGCCCGAGACAGGTCTCGGGGAGCTGTTTTTT. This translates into CASAPETGLGELFF.

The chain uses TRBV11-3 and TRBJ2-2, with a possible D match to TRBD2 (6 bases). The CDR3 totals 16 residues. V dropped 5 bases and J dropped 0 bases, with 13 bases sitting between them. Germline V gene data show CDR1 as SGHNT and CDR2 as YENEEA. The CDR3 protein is CASSPRRAANTGELFF. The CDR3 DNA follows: TGTGCCAGCAGCCCTCGGAGGGCCGCGAACACCGGGGAGCTGTTTTTT.

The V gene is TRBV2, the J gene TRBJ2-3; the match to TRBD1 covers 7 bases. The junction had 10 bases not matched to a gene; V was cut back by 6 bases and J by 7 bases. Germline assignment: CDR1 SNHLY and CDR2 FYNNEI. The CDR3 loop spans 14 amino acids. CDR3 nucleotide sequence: TGTGCCAGCAGAAAATTTAGGGACAGCTATACGCAGTATTTT. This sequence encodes CASRKFRDSYTQYF.

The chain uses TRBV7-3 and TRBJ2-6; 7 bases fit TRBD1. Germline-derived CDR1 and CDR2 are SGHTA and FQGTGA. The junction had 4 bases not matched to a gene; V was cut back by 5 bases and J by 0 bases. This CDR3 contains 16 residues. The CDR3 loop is CASSRDSNSGANVLTF. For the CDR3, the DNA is TGTGCCAGCAGCAGGGACAGCAACTCTGGGGCCAACGTCCTGACTTTC. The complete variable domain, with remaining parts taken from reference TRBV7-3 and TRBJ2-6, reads GAGVSQTPSNKVTEKGKYVELRCDPISGHTALYWYRQSLGQGPEFLIYFQGTGAADDSGLPNDRFFAVRPEGSVSTLKIQRTERGDSAVYLCASSRDSNSGANVLTFGAGSRLTVL.

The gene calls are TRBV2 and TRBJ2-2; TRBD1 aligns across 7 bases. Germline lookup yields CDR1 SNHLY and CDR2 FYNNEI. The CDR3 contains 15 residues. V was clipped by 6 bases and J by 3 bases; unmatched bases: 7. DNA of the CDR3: TGTGCCAGCAGCATCGACAGGGCGGACACCGGGGAGCTGTTTTTT. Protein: CASSIDRADTGELFF. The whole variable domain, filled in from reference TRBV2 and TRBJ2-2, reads EPEVTQTPSHQVTQMGQEVILRCVPISNHLYFYWYRQILGQKVEFLVSFYNNEISEKSEIFDDQFSVERPDGSNFTLKIRSTKLEDSAMYFCASSIDRADTGELFFGEGSRLTVL.

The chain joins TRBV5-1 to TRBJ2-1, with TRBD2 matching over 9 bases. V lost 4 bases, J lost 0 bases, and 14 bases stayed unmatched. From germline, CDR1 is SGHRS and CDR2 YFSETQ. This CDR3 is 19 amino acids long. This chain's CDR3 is CASSPRPPSGTLSYNEQFF. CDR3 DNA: TGCGCCAGCAGCCCTAGACCCCCTAGCGGGACCCTCTCCTACAATGAGCAGTTCTTC.

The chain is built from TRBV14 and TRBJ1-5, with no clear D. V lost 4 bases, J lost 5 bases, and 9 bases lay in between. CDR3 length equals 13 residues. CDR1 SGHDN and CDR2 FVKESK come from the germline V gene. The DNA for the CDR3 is TGTGCCAGCAGCCTGGCACCCGATCAGCCCCAGCATTTT. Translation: CASSLAPDQPQHF.

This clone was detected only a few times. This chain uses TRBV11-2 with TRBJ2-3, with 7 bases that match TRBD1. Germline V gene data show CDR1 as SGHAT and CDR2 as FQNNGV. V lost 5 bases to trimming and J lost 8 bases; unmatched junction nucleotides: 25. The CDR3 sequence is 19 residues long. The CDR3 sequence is CASSPRKITGDPHKVTQYF. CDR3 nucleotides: TGTGCCAGCAGCCCCAGAAAGATAACAGGGGACCCACATAAGGTTACGCAGTATTTT. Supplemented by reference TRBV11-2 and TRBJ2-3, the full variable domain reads EAGVAQSPRYKIIEKRQSVAFWCNPISGHATLYWYQQILGQGPKLLIQFQNNGVVDDSQLPKDRFSAERLKGVDSTLKIQPAKLEDSAVYLCASSPRKITGDPHKVTQYFGPGTRLTVL.

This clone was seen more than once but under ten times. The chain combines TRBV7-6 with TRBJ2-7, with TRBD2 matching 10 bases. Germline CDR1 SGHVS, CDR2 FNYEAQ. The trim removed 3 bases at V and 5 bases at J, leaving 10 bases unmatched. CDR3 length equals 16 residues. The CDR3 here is CASSLWSGRANDEQYF. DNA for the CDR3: TGTGCCAGCAGCTTGTGGAGCGGGAGGGCCAATGACGAGCAGTACTTC.

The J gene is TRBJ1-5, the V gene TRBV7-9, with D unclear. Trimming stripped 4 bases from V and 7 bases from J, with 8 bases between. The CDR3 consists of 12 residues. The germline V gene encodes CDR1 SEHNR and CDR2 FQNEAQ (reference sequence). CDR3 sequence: CASSSTTQPQHF. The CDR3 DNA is TGTGCCAGCAGCTCTACAACCCAGCCCCAGCATTTT.

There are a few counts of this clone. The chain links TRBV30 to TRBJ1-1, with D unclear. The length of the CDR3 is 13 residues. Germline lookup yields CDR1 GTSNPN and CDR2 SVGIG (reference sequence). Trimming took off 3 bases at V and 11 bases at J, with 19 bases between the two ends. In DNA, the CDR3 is TGTGCCTGGAGCATGAGTGAGCCGATTGTGGCTTTCTTT. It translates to CAWSMSEPIVAFF. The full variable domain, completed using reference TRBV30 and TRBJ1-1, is SQTIHQWPATLVQPVGSPLSLECTVEGTSNPNLYWYRQAAGRGLQLLFYSVGIGQISSEVPQNLSASRPQDRQFILSSKKLLLSDSGFYLCAWSMSEPIVAFFGQGTRLTVV.

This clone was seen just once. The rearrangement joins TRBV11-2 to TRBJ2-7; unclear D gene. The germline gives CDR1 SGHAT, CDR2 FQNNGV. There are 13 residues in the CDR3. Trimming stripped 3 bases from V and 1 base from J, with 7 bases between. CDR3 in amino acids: CASSFGSSYEQYF. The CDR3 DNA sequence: TGTGCCAGCAGCTTTGGCAGTTCCTACGAGCAGTACTTC.

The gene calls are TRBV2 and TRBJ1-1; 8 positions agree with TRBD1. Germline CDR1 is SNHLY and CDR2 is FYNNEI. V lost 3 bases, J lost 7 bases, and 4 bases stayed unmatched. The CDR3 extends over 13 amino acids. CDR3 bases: TGTGCCAGCAGTGAGGGGACAGGCCTTGAAGCTTTCTTT. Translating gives CASSEGTGLEAFF.

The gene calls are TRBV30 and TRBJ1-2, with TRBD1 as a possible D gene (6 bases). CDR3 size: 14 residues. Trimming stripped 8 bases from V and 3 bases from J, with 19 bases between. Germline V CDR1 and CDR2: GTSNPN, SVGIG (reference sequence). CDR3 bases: TGTGCCCGAAATAGAGGGGGGGGCCACTATGGCTACACCTTC. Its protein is CARNRGGGHYGYTF.

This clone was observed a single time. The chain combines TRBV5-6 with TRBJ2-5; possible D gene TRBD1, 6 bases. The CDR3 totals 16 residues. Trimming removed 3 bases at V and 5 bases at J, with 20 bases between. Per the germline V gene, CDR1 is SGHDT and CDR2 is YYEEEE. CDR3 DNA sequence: TGTGCCAGCAGCTCTTCTCTGATAGGGGGACGTGAGACCCAGTACTTC. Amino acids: CASSSSLIGGRETQYF.

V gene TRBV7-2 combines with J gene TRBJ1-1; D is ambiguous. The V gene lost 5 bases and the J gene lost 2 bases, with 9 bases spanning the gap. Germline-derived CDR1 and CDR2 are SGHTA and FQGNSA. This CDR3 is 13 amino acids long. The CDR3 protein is CASSRRPNTEAFF. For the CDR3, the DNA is TGTGCCAGCAGCCGACGTCCAAACACTGAAGCTTTCTTT.

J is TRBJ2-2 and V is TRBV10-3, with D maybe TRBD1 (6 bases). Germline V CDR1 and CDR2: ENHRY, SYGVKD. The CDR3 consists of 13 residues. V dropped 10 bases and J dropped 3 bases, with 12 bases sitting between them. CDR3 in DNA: TGTGCCACCACTAACAGGGACACCGGGGAGCTGTTTTTT. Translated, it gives CATTNRDTGELFF.